Listed below are T cell receptor beta chains from one sample, sequenced in a study of read filtering for tumor transcriptome and immune sequencing. TCRdb reprocessed the reads via MiXCR and lists one record per CDR3 protein. The data hold some 20,000 distinct CDR3 sequences, with roughly a fifth observed a single time. The sample was a population of CD138-negative cells sorted from bone marrow. These receptor sequences come from a donor at least 40 years old with multiple myeloma. The conserved cysteine and the conserved F or W are not part of the CDR3 here.

TRBV19	12	ASSRGSGANVLT
TRBV4-1	12	ASSPGTLPDTQY
TRBV3-1	14	ASSQDRTSGSAGQF
TRBV4-1	11	ASSHGTTYEQY
TRBV28	13	ASTPSGRENTEAF
TRBV20-1	13	SASAELYSNQPQH
TRBV6-2/TRBV6-3	13	ASKSGTRSGGEQF
TRBV7-3	13	ASSLAPSSYNEQF
TRBV28	12	ASSFWQGNSPLH
TRBV28	9	ASRSQREAY
TRBV29-1	12	SVEYGSRPDTQY
TRBV6-2/TRBV6-3	9	ASNSYNEQF
TRBV28	10	ATARGDDTQY
TRBV14	13	ASSQEYRVGYEQY
TRBV20-1	12	SANGLVSAYEQY
TRBV29-1	10	SVRVGPVEQF
TRBV28	13	ASSLVSSQSYEQY